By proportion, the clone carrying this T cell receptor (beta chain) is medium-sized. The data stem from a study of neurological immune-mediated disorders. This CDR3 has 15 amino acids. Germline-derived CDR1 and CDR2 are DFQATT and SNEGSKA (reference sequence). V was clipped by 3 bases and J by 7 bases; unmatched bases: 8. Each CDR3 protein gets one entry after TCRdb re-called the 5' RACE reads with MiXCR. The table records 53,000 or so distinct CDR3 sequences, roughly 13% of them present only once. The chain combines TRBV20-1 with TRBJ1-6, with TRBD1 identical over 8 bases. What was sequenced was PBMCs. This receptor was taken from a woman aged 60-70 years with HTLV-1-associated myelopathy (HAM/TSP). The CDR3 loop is CSASTSGQGNSPLHF. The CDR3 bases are TGCAGTGCTAGCACCTCCGGACAGGGCAATTCACCCCTCCACTTT.